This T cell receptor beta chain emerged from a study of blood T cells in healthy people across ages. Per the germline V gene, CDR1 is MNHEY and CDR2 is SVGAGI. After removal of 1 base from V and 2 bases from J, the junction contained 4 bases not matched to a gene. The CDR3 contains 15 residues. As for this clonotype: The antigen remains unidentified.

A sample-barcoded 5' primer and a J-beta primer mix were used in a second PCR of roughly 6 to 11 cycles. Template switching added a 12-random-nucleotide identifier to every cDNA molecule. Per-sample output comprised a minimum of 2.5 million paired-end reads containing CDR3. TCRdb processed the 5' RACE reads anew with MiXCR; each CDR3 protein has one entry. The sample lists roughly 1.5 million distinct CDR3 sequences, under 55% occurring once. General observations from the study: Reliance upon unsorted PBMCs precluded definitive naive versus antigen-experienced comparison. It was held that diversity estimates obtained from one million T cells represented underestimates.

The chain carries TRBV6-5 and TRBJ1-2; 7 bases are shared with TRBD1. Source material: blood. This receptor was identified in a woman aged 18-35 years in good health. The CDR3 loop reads CASSYYLQGNYGYTF. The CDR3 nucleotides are TGTGCCAGCAGTTACTATCTACAGGGGAACTATGGCTACACCTTC.